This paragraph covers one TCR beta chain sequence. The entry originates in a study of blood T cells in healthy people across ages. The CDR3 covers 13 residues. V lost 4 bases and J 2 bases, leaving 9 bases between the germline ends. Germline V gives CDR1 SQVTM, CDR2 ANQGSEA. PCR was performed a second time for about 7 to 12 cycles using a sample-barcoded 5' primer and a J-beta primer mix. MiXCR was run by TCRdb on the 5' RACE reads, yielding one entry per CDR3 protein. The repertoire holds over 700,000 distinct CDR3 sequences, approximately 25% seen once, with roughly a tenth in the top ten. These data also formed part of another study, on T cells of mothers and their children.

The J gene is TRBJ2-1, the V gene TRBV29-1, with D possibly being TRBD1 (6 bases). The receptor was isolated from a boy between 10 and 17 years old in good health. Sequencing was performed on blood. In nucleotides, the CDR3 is TGCAGCGTTGGGACAGAGACCTACAATGAGCAGTTCTTC. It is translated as CSVGTETYNEQFF.